These T cell receptor beta chains were read from a single sample in a study of blood T cell repertoires in COVID-19. The method was immunoSEQ multiplex PCR; TCRdb's version includes in-frame clones alone and lacks a portion of them. The sample holds 200,000 to 250,000 clones, approximately 80% seen once. The sequencing input was peripheral blood. The source is a woman older than 75 with acute or convalescent COVID-19. Each CDR3 is given with its conserved first and last residue. A D gene is named only where the DNA matches it firmly. Some rows mark clone size as missing; the rest say once, few, many or name a class of expanded clone.

TRBV5-1	few	TRBD2	TRBJ2-3	CASSLDWLAGGSSTDTQYF	TGCGCCAGCAGCTTGGATTGGCTAGCGGGAGGCTCTAGCACAGATACGCAGTATTTT
TRBV7-9	-	TRBD1	TRBJ1-4	CASSRQGDEKLFF	TGTGCCAGCAGCCGACAGGGGGATGAAAAACTGTTTTTT
TRBV29-1	-	TRBD2	TRBJ2-7	CSVEGLADYEQYF	TGCAGCGTTGAAGGACTAGCGGACTACGAGCAGTACTTC
TRBV21-1	-	-	TRBJ1-5	CASSKGTLANQPQHF	TGTGCCAGCAGCAAAGGGACCCTAGCCAATCAGCCCCAGCATTTT
TRBV3-1/TRBV3-2	-	TRBD2	TRBJ2-1	CASTDRTSGYNEQFF	TGTGCCAGCACAGATCGGACTAGCGGGTACAATGAGCAGTTCTTC
TRBV5-4	few	TRBD2	TRBJ2-5	CASSGVALAGRGETQYF	TGTGCCAGCAGCGGGGTTGCGCTAGCGGGGAGGGGAGAGACCCAGTACTTC
TRBV12-2	-	-	TRBJ1-2	CASRPTGVEGYTF	TGTGCAAGTCGTCCGACAGGGGTCGAGGGCTACACCTTC
TRBV30	few	-	TRBJ2-7	CAWSRGLTSEQYF	TGTGCCTGGAGTAGGGGACTTACCTCAGAGCAGTACTTC
TRBV7-5	-	-	TRBJ1-3	CARSPRVHLLGNTIYF	TGTGCCAGAAGCCCCCGCGTCCACCTCTTGGGAAACACCATATATTTT
TRBV6-2/TRBV6-3	-	-	TRBJ1-6	CASSYSVTGGNSPLHF	TGTGCCAGCAGTTACTCGGTGACAGGAGGCAATTCACCCCTCCACTTT
TRBV30	-	-	TRBJ2-2	CAWNRLNTGELFF	TGTGCCTGGAATCGACTTAACACCGGGGAGCTGTTTTTT
TRBV9	-	-	TRBJ1-2	CASSSEPNYGYTF	TGTGCCAGCAGCTCGGAGCCTAACTATGGCTACACCTTC
TRBV24-1	-	TRBD1	TRBJ1-4	CATSDTGQGEKLFF	TGTGCCACCAGTGATACCGGACAGGGGGAAAAACTGTTTTTT
TRBV19	-	-	TRBJ1-1	CASSIEGASLSEAFF	TGTGCCAGTAGTATAGAGGGGGCTTCTCTCTCTGAAGCTTTCTTT
TRBV27	-	-	TRBJ2-1	CASSLGLYNEQFF	TGTGCCAGCAGTTTGGGACTCTACAATGAGCAGTTCTTC
TRBV24-1	many	TRBD1	TRBJ2-1	CATSDFGQGRNNEQFF	TGTGCCACCAGTGATTTTGGACAGGGTAGAAACAATGAGCAGTTCTTC
TRBV4-2	-	-	TRBJ1-3	CASSSHWSSGNTIYF	TGTGCCAGCAGCTCCCACTGGAGCTCTGGAAACACCATATATTTT
TRBV5-1	-	TRBD1	TRBJ1-1	CASKTGGHTEAFF	TGCGCCAGCAAGACAGGGGGCCACACTGAAGCTTTCTTT
TRBV18	-	-	TRBJ1-1	CASSNGLQGPEAFF	TGTGCCAGCTCCAACGGCCTGCAGGGTCCGGAAGCTTTCTTT
TRBV19	-	-	TRBJ1-5	CASSDQGNQPQHF	TGTGCCAGTAGTGACCAGGGTAATCAGCCCCAGCATTTT
TRBV4-2	-	-	TRBJ1-1	CASSPKLGRSEAFF	TGTGCCAGCAGCCCGAAACTGGGGAGATCTGAAGCTTTCTTT
TRBV3-1/TRBV3-2	once	TRBD1	TRBJ1-1	CASSQKEGAYF	TGTGCCAGCAGCCAGAAAGAGGGGGCCTACTTT
TRBV2	once	-	TRBJ2-7	CASRDTGSGFDEQYF	TGTGCCAGCAGGGACACAGGGAGCGGCTTCGACGAGCAGTACTTC
TRBV27	-	-	TRBJ2-5	CASRALGGQGETQYF	TGTGCCAGCAGGGCCCTCGGGGGGCAGGGGGAGACCCAGTACTTC
TRBV6-2/TRBV6-3	-	-	TRBJ2-7	CASSSRDAGSIHEQYF	TGTGCCAGCAGTTCCAGGGACGCCGGGAGCATACACGAGCAGTACTTC
TRBV27	-	-	TRBJ2-5	CASSYLRGETQYF	TGTGCCAGCAGTTACCTTAGGGGGGAGACCCAGTACTTC
TRBV11-1	-	TRBD2	TRBJ2-3	CASRPGRGSTDTQYF	TGTGCCAGCAGGCCCGGGAGGGGGAGCACAGATACGCAGTATTTT
TRBV5-1	-	TRBD2	TRBJ2-1	CASSFSSGIHNEQFF	TGCGCCAGCAGCTTTTCTAGCGGGATCCACAATGAGCAGTTCTTC
TRBV10-2	-	-	TRBJ1-4	CASKLGAGNEKLFF	TGCGCCAGCAAGTTAGGTGCGGGTAATGAAAAACTGTTTTTT
TRBV5-1	-	-	TRBJ1-5	CASSLLRRPEGYGVQPQHF	TGCGCCAGCAGCCTGCTAAGGCGGCCCGAAGGTTACGGAGTTCAGCCCCAGCATTTT
TRBV11-2	-	TRBD1	TRBJ1-5	CASSPGQRDQPQHF	TGTGCCAGCAGCCCGGGACAGAGGGATCAGCCCCAGCATTTT
TRBV6-6	-	-	TRBJ2-3	CASSSSATPDTQYF	TGTGCCAGCAGTTCTAGCGCAACACCGGATACGCAGTATTTT
TRBV7-8	-	-	TRBJ2-3	CASSLELAGTDTQYF	TGTGCCAGCAGCTTAGAACTAGCTGGGACAGATACGCAGTATTTT